These 29 T cell receptor beta chains were all obtained from the same sample, sequenced in a study of cytomegalovirus exposure and HLA in healthy donors. Amplification used 60 Vbeta primers and 13 Jbeta primers. Here immunoSEQ multiplex PCR was the method, and the copy in TCRdb shows in-frame clones only, minus some. Among approximately 180,000 clones, around 75% were seen once, and the ten largest hold 1.6%. Sample: PBMCs. These receptors all stem from a woman between 50 and 59 years old in good health and CMV-seronegative.

The chain combines TRBV5-5 with TRBJ2-1; 8 nucleotides align to TRBD1. The CDR3 has 15 amino acids. J was trimmed by 4 bases and V by 4 bases; bases with no gene match: 7. CDR1 is SGHKS and CDR2 is YYEKEE in the germline V gene (reference sequence). CDR3 bases: TGTGCCAGCAGCACCGGGACAGGTCGTTACAATGAGCAGTTCTTC. Protein: CASSTGTGRYNEQFF.

V is TRBV30 and J is TRBJ2-1; TRBD2 agrees at 7 bases. The germline gives CDR1 GTSNPN, CDR2 SVGIG (reference sequence). Losses at the gene ends were 3 bases for V and 5 bases for J; bases not matched to a gene: 7. The CDR3 sequence is 14 residues long. CDR3 amino acids: CAWSIVRGDNEQFF. For the CDR3, the DNA is TGTGCCTGGAGCATAGTACGGGGGGACAATGAGCAGTTCTTC.

The chain joins TRBV7-6 to TRBJ1-2; D gene ambiguous. CDR1 is SGHVS, CDR2 FNYEAQ, per germline. Deletions cut 0 bases from V and 2 bases from J, with 4 bases between. The CDR3 is 13 residues long. CDR3 sequence reads: CASSLAANYGYTF. The CDR3 region has the DNA TGTGCCAGCAGCTTAGCGGCCAACTATGGCTACACCTTC.

The chain links TRBV7-2 to TRBJ2-1; D may be TRBD1 (6 bases). The germline V gene has CDR1 SGHTA and CDR2 FQGNSA. The V end lost 1 base, the J end lost 4 bases, and 17 bases lay between the germline ends. The CDR3 runs 17 residues. DNA of the CDR3: TGTGCCAGCAGCTTAGGGGGGCGACCTTATCCTTACAATGAGCAGTTCTTC. Translated, it gives CASSLGGRPYPYNEQFF.

This chain connects TRBV2 to TRBJ2-5; 10 positions match TRBD2. CDR1 and CDR2 from the germline V gene are SNHLY and FYNNEI. V trimming: 6 bases; J trimming: 11 bases; junction bases outside the gene matches: 15. The CDR3 has 15 amino acids. The CDR3 loop is CASRTASGGAFEQYF. The CDR3 DNA is TGTGCCAGCAGAACCGCTAGCGGGGGAGCCTTTGAGCAGTACTTC.

The chain combines TRBV7-3 with TRBJ2-7, with 13 bases lining up with TRBD2. The CDR3 consists of 15 residues. Germline CDR1 reads SGHTA; CDR2 reads FQGTGA. Trimming took 6 bases from V and 5 from J; bases not matched to a gene: 7. The CDR3: CASSPGTSGIDEQYF. Here the CDR3 DNA reads TGTGCCAGCAGTCCCGGGACTAGCGGGATAGACGAGCAGTACTTC.

This clone was seen just once. The V call is TRBV13, the J call TRBJ1-1, with D possibly being TRBD1 (6 bases). The V and J ends lost 6 bases and 2 bases respectively, with 13 bases between them. The germline gives CDR1 PRHDT, CDR2 FYEKMQ (reference sequence). This CDR3 comprises 14 residues. CDR3 DNA sequence: TGTGCCAGCAGGGCGACAGGCCCAAACACTGAAGCTTTCTTT. Protein: CASRATGPNTEAFF.

This clone was recorded a few times. The chain combines TRBV6-5 with TRBJ2-3; 8 nucleotides match TRBD1. The germline gives CDR1 MNHEY, CDR2 SVGAGI. The CDR3 covers 14 residues. V was pared by 6 bases and J by 3 bases, with 5 bases of the junction left unmatched. The CDR3 sequence: CASRTQGGTDTQYF. As DNA, the CDR3 is TGTGCCAGCAGGACACAGGGGGGTACAGATACGCAGTATTTT.

This clone was seen at least ten times. The chain uses TRBV9 and TRBJ1-6, with 9 bases lining up with TRBD1. Losses at the gene ends were 3 bases for V and 5 bases for J; bases not matched to a gene: 3. Germline lookup yields CDR1 SGDLS and CDR2 YYNGEE. This CDR3 is built from 15 residues. The CDR3 protein is CASSERTGDNSPLHF. The CDR3 DNA reads as TGTGCCAGCAGCGAAAGGACAGGGGATAATTCACCCCTCCACTTT.

V is TRBV27 and J is TRBJ2-5; D uncertain. The V end lost 6 bases, the J end lost 5 bases, and 13 bases lay between the germline ends. The germline CDR1 and CDR2 sequences are MNHEY and SMNVEV (reference sequence). There are 13 residues in the CDR3. CDR3 in amino acids: CASSPTVWETQYF. The DNA of the CDR3 is TGTGCCAGCAGCCCCACGGTATGGGAGACCCAGTACTTC.

This rearrangement joins TRBV7-2 to TRBJ2-1; TRBD1 aligns across 9 bases. The CDR3 consists of 15 residues. Germline CDR1 reads SGHTA; CDR2 reads FQGNSA. V was pared by 3 bases and J by 3 bases, with 3 bases of the junction left unmatched. The CDR3 loop reads CASSFGDRDYNEQFF. Written as DNA, the CDR3 is TGTGCCAGCAGCTTCGGGGACAGGGACTACAATGAGCAGTTCTTC.

V gene TRBV7-8 combines with J gene TRBJ2-1; TRBD2 matches at 10 bases. In germline, CDR1 is SGHVS, CDR2 FQNEAQ. The trim removed 5 bases at V and 7 bases at J, leaving 11 bases unmatched. The CDR3 covers 16 residues. The CDR3 sequence is CASSPSSGSMRNEQFF. In DNA form, the CDR3 reads TGTGCCAGCAGCCCCTCTAGCGGGAGTATGAGAAATGAGCAGTTCTTC.

This chain connects TRBV10-3 to TRBJ2-1; 9 positions agree with TRBD2. V trimming: 6 bases; J trimming: 7 bases; junction bases outside the gene matches: 4. CDR1 and CDR2 (germline): ENHRY, SYGVKD. The CDR3 runs to 13 residues. The CDR3 DNA follows: TGTGCCATCAGCGCGGGAGGGAGGAATGAGCAGTTCTTC. It yields the protein CAISAGGRNEQFF.

The chain links TRBV11-2 to TRBJ2-3; D unclear. The CDR3 is 15 amino acids. Trimming pared 0 bases from V and 0 bases from J, leaving 7 bases between. CDR1 is SGHAT, CDR2 FQNNGV, per germline. The CDR3 spells CASSLDGFSTDTQYF. CDR3 DNA: TGTGCCAGCAGCTTAGACGGGTTTAGCACAGATACGCAGTATTTT.

This clone has more than one count but fewer than ten. The chain uses TRBV25-1 and TRBJ2-7; tentatively, D is TRBD1 (5 bases). V lost 5 bases, J lost 3 bases, and 11 bases lay in between. The CDR3 contains 13 residues. The germline V gene has CDR1 MGHDK and CDR2 SYGVNS. CDR3 amino acids: CASSPDILYEQYF. The CDR3 DNA reads as TGTGCCAGCAGTCCGGACATCCTCTACGAGCAGTACTTC.

V is TRBV4-2 and J is TRBJ2-5, with 8 bases identical to TRBD2. Trimming cost V 5 bases and J 4 bases; bases outside gene matches: 6. This CDR3 contains 14 residues. Germline CDR1 is LGHNA and CDR2 is YNFKEQ. CDR3 protein: CASSWALAGETQYF. The CDR3 DNA sequence: TGTGCCAGCAGCTGGGCCCTAGCGGGAGAGACCCAGTACTTC.

V usage is TRBV11-2 and J usage is TRBJ1-1, with D maybe TRBD1 (6 bases). Germline V lookup: CDR1 SGHAT, CDR2 FQNNGV. V shed 3 bases and J shed 0 bases, with 8 bases lying between them. This CDR3 spans 14 amino acids. Here the CDR3 DNA reads TGTGCCAGCAGCTTGGGGGCTATGAACACTGAAGCTTTCTTT. As protein: CASSLGAMNTEAFF.

V is TRBV7-8 and J is TRBJ1-2, with 8 bases that match TRBD1. Germline lookup yields CDR1 SGHVS and CDR2 FQNEAQ. After removal of 4 bases from V and 5 bases from J, the junction contained 6 bases not matched to a gene. This CDR3 region has 14 residues. The CDR3 DNA reads as TGTGCCAGCAGCTACGACAGGGGCGGGTATGGCTACACCTTC. Translating gives CASSYDRGGYGYTF.

The chain recombines TRBV19 with TRBJ1-2, with 7 bases matching TRBD1. The CDR3 is 14 amino acids. Germline V gene sequence: CDR1 LNHDA, CDR2 SQIVND (reference sequence). V shed 4 bases, J shed 5 bases, and the junction held 7 bases outside the gene matches. As DNA, the CDR3 is TGTGCCAGTAGTAAGACAGGGCGGTGGTATGGCTACACCTTC. Amino acid sequence: CASSKTGRWYGYTF. The full variable domain, with the rest looked up from reference TRBV19 and TRBJ1-2, is DGGITQSPKYLFRKEGQNVTLSCEQNLNHDAMYWYRQDPGQGLRLIYYSQIVNDFQKGDIAEGYSVSREKKESFPLTVTSAQKNPTAFYLCASSKTGRWYGYTFGSGTRLTVV.

The rearrangement joins TRBV29-1 to TRBJ1-2, with unresolved D. Germline-derived CDR1 and CDR2 are SQVTM and ANQGSEA. This CDR3 spans 11 amino acids. V lost 3 bases and J lost 8, with 10 bases in between. CDR3 in amino acids: CSVDSRGGYTF. DNA for the CDR3: TGCAGCGTTGACTCCAGAGGGGGCTACACCTTC.

This rearrangement joins TRBV6-5 to TRBJ2-1; D is uncertain. Germline CDR1 and CDR2: MNHEY and SVGAGI. The CDR3 is made up of 15 amino acids. V lost 0 bases, J lost 3 bases, and 9 bases lay in between. The CDR3 here is CASSYSRPDYNEQFF. CDR3 nucleotide sequence: TGTGCCAGCAGTTACTCCCGTCCAGACTACAATGAGCAGTTCTTC.

The chain has TRBV27 and TRBJ2-4; 8 nucleotides agree with TRBD1. Trimming at V came to 0 bases and at J to 2 bases, leaving 3 bases not matched to a gene. This CDR3 is built from 16 residues. The V gene's germline CDR1 is MNHEY and CDR2 SMNVEV (reference sequence). The CDR3 reads CASSLSSGGTKNIQYF. CDR3 bases: TGTGCCAGCAGTTTATCATCAGGGGGCACCAAAAACATTCAGTACTTC.

The V gene is TRBV9, the J gene TRBJ1-1, with D uncertain. Between the trimmed V and J ends, which lost 4 bases and 6 bases, there was a span of 7 bases. The germline gives CDR1 SGDLS, CDR2 YYNGEE. The length of the CDR3 is 11 residues. The CDR3 nucleotides read TGTGCCAGCAGCCCCCTGTCTGAAGCTTTCTTT. Amino acids: CASSPLSEAFF.

This clone has only one observation. The chain combines TRBV7-9 with TRBJ1-4; D not resolved. V gave up 3 bases and J gave up 7 bases, with 6 bases separating them. The germline V gene has CDR1 SEHNR and CDR2 FQNEAQ (reference sequence). The CDR3 has 12 amino acids. The DNA for the CDR3 is TGTGCCAGCAGCTTGGGCTTTGAAAAACTGTTTTTT. This codes for CASSLGFEKLFF.

The gene calls are TRBV19 and TRBJ1-4, with D hard to call. V gave up 3 bases and J gave up 0 bases, with 11 bases separating them. Germline CDR1 and CDR2: LNHDA and SQIVND (reference sequence). CDR3 length equals 16 residues. This CDR3 reads CASSILSTATNEKLFF. The DNA of the CDR3 is TGTGCCAGTAGTATTCTGTCTACAGCAACTAATGAAAAACTGTTTTTT.

This clone was observed a single time. The chain has TRBV19 and TRBJ1-2; D is possibly TRBD1 (6 bases). Germline CDR1 LNHDA, CDR2 SQIVND (reference sequence). The CDR3 spans 17 residues. Trimming shortened V by 6 bases and J by 4 bases, and 24 bases separated the two germline ends. CDR3 sequence reads: CASSLVGKTGLSYGYTF. CDR3 in DNA: TGTGCCAGTAGCCTCGTTGGGAAGACAGGCCTTTCCTATGGCTACACCTTC.

This clone was seen a few times. The V call is TRBV21-1, the J call TRBJ2-1; the table's D call TRBD1 went unverified against the DNA. TRBV21-1 is classified as a pseudogene. The CDR3 has 16 residues. DNA of the CDR3: TGTGCCAGCAGCAAAGCAGGCGGGACAGAATACAATGAGCAGTTCTTC. It translates to CASSKAGGTEYNEQFF.

The chain carries TRBV5-4 and TRBJ2-3, with no clear D. Germline V lookup: CDR1 SGHNT, CDR2 YYREEE (reference sequence). The CDR3 consists of 12 residues. Trimming removed 0 bases at V and 8 bases at J, with 7 bases between. The CDR3 loop reads CASSLGGLTQYF. CDR3 nucleotides: TGTGCCAGCAGCTTGGGAGGCCTTACGCAGTATTTT.

This chain connects TRBV5-4 to TRBJ2-2; tentative D call: TRBD1 (6 bases). CDR3 length equals 15 residues. Deletions cut 4 bases from V and 7 bases from J, with 17 bases between. Germline lookup yields CDR1 SGHNT and CDR2 YYREEE (reference sequence). In DNA, the CDR3 is TGTGCCAGCAGCCTGGGGACATCTGGGCTCGGGGAGCTGTTTTTT. Protein product: CASSLGTSGLGELFF.